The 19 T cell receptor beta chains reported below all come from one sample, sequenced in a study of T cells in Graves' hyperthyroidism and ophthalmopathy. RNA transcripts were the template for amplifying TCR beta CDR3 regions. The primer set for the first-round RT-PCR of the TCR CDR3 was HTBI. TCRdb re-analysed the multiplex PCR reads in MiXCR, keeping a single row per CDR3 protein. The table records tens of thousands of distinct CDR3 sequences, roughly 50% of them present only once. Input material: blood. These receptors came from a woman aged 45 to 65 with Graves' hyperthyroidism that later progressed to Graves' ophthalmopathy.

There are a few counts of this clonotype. The CDR3 is CASSRQGTPDGYTF. Written as DNA, the CDR3 is TGTGCCAGCAGTCGACAGGGAACCCCTGATGGCTACACCTTC. V and J are TRBV2 and TRBJ1-2; 7 positions agree with TRBD1. This CDR3 has 14 residues. Per the germline V gene, CDR1 is SNHLY and CDR2 is FYNNEI. Trimming removed 5 bases from V and 6 bases from J; junction bases left unmatched: 9.

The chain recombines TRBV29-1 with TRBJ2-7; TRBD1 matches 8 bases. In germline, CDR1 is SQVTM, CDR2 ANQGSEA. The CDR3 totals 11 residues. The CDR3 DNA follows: TGCAGGGGACAGGATCCCTACGAGCAGTACTTC. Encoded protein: CRGQDPYEQYF.

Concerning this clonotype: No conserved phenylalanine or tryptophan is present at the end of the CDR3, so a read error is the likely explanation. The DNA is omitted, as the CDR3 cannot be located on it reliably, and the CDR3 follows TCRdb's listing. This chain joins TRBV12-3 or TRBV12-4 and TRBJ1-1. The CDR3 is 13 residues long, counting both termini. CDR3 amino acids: CASSDTGYTEALL.

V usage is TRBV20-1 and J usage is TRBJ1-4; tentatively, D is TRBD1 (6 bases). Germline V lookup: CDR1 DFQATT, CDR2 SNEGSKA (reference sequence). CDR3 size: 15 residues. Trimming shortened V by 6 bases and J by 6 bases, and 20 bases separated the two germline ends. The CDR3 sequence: CSANRQRDIYEKLFF. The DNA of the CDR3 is TGCAGTGCAAACAGGCAGCGGGACATCTATGAAAAACTGTTTTTT.

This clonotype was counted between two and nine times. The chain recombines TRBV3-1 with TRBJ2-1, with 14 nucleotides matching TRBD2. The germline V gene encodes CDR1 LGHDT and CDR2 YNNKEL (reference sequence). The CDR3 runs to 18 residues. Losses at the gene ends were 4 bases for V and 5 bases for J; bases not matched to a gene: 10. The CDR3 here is CASSRGTSGSNSDNEQFF. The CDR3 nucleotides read TGTGCCAGCAGCCGAGGGACTAGCGGGAGTAATAGCGACAATGAGCAGTTCTTC.

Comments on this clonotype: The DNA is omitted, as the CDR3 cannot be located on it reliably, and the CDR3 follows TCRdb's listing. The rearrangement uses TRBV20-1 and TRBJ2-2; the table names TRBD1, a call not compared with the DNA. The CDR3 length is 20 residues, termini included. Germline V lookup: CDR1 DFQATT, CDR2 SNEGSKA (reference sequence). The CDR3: CSASGKNSGANVLTFGELFF.

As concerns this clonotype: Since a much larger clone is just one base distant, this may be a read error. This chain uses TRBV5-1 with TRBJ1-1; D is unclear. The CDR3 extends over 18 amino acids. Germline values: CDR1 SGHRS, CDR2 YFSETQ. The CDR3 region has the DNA TGCGCCAGCAGCTTTTTTCGTTCGTATTCAGCAGCGAACACTGAAGCTTCCTTT. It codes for CASSFFRSYSAANTEASF.

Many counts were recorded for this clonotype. CDR3 sequence reads: CASSLTGSDTGELFF. In DNA form, the CDR3 reads TGTGCCAGCAGCTTGACAGGGTCGGACACCGGGGAGCTGTTTTTT. The chain combines TRBV6-5 with TRBJ2-2, with 7 nucleotides matching TRBD1. The CDR3 has 15 residues. CDR1 is MNHEY and CDR2 is SVGAGI in the germline V gene. The V and J ends lost 6 bases and 3 bases, in that order; junction bases with no gene match: 7.

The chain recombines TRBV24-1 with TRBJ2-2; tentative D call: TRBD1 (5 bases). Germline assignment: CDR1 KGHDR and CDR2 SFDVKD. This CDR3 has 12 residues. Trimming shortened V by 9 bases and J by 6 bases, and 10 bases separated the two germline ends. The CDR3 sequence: CATQGSSGELFF. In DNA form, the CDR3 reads TGTGCCACCCAGGGTTCATCCGGGGAGCTGTTTTTT.

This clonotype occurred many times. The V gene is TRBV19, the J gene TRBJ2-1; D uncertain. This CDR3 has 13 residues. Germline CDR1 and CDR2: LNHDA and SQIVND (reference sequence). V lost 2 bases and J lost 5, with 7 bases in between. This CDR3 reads CASSIQQNNEQFF. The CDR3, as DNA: TGTGCCAGTAGTATACAACAGAACAATGAGCAGTTCTTC.

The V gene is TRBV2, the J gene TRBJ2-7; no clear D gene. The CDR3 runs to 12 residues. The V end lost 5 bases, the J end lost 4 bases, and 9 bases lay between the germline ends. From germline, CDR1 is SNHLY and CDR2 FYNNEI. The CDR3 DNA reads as TGTGCCAGCAGTTATACACTGTACGAGCAGTACTTC. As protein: CASSYTLYEQYF.

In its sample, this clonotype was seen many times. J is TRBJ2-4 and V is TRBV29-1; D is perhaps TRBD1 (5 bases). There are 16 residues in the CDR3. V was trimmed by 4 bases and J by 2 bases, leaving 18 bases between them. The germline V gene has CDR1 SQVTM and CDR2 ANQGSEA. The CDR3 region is CSVVSQGRATKNIQYF. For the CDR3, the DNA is TGCAGCGTTGTGTCGCAAGGCAGGGCAACCAAAAACATTCAGTACTTC.

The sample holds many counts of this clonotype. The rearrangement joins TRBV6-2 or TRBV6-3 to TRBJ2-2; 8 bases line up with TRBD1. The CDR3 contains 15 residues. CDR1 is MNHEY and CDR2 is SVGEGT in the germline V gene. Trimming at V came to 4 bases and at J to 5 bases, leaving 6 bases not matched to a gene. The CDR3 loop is CASSSAGGKTGELFF. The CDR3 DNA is TGTGCCAGCAGTTCGGCAGGGGGCAAAACCGGGGAGCTGTTTTTT.

The CDR3 protein is CASSLDSGRERGYNEQFF. DNA for the CDR3: TGTGCCAGCAGCTTAGATAGCGGGAGGGAAAGGGGATACAATGAGCAGTTCTTC. The V gene is TRBV11-3, the J gene TRBJ2-1, with TRBD2 matching over 11 bases. The V gene end was trimmed by 0 bases and the J gene end by 4 bases; junction bases not matched to a gene: 8. The CDR3 is made up of 18 amino acids. Germline-derived CDR1 and CDR2 are SGHNT and YENEEA. Looking up the rest from reference TRBV11-3 and TRBJ2-1 gives the full variable domain: EAGVVQSPRYKIIEKKQPVAFWCNPISGHNTLYWYLQNLGQGPELLIRYENEEAVDDSQLPKDRFSAERLKGVDSTLKIQPAELGDSAVYLCASSLDSGRERGYNEQFFGPGTRLTVL.

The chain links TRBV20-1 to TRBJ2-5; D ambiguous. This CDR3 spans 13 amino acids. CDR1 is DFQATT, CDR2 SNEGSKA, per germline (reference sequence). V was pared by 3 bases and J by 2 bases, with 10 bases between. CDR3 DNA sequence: TGCAGTGCTAGTTTCCGGCCGCAAGAGACCCAGTACTTC. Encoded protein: CSASFRPQETQYF.

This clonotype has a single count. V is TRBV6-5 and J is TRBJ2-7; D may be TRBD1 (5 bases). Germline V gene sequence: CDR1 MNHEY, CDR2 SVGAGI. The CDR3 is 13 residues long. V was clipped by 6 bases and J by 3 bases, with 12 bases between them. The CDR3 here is CASRDSRSYEQYF. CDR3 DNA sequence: TGTGCCAGCAGAGACAGCCGAAGCTACGAGCAGTACTTC.

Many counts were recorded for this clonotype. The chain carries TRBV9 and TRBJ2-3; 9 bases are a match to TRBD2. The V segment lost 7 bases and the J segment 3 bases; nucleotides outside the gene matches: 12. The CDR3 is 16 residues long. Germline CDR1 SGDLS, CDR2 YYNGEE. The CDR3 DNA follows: TGTGCCAGCGCCAGGGCGGCGGGAGGGTCGACAGATACGCAGTATTTT. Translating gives CASARAAGGSTDTQYF.

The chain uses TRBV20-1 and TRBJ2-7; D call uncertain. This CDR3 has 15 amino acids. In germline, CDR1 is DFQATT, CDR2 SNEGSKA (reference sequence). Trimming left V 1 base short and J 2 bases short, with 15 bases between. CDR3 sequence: CSARGEVGTTYEQYF. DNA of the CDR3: TGCAGTGCTAGAGGTGAGGTAGGCACCACCTACGAGCAGTACTTC.

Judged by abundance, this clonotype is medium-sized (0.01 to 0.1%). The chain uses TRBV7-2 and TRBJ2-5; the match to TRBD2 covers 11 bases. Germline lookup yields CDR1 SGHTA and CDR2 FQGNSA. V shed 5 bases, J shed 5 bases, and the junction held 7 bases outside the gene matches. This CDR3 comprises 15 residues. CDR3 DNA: TGTGCCAGCAGCGTGGGACTAGCGGTGGGGGAGACCCAGTACTTC. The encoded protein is CASSVGLAVGETQYF.